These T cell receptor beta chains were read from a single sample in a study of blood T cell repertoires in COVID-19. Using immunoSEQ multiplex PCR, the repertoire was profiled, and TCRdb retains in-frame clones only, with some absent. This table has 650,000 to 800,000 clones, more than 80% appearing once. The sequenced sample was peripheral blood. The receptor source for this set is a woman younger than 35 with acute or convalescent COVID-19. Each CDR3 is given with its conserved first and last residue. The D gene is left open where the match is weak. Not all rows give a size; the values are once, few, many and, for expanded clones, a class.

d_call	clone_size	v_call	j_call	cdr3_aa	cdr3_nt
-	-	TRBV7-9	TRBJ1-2	CASSQQTGKNYGYTF	TGTGCCAGCAGCCAACAGACAGGCAAGAACTATGGCTACACCTTC
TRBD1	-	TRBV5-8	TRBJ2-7	CASSLLGQISYEQYF	TGTGCCAGCAGCTTATTGGGACAGATCTCCTACGAGCAGTACTTC
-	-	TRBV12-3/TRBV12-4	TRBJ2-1	CASTLGGNEQFF	TGTGCCAGCACTCTCGGGGGCAATGAGCAGTTCTTC
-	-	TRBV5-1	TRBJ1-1	CASSLGTGIYTEAFF	TGCGCCAGCAGCTTGGGTACAGGAATTTACACTGAAGCTTTCTTT
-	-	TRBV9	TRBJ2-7	CASSVLEFMGEQYF	TGTGCCAGCAGCGTTCTGGAGTTTATGGGCGAGCAGTACTTC
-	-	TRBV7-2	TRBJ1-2	CASSHEAYFYGYTF	TGTGCCAGCAGTCATGAGGCCTACTTCTATGGCTACACCTTC
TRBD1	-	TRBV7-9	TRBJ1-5	CASSLGQFNQPQHF	TGTGCCAGCAGCCTGGGACAGTTTAATCAGCCCCAGCATTTT
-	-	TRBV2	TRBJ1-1	CASKGVGEGTEAFF	TGTGCCAGCAAAGGAGTTGGGGAGGGCACTGAAGCTTTCTTT
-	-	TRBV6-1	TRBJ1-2	CASSEQGNGYTF	TGTGCCAGCAGTGAACAGGGGAATGGCTACACCTTC
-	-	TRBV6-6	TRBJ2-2	CASSIFHGELFF	TGTGCCAGCAGTATTTTCCACGGGGAGCTGTTTTTT
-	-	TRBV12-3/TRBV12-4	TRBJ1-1	CASSIGENTEAFF	TGTGCCAGCAGTATCGGAGAGAACACTGAAGCTTTCTTT
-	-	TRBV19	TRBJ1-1	CASNGGGEGTEAFF	TGTGCCAGTAATGGTGGGGGGGAAGGCACTGAAGCTTTCTTT
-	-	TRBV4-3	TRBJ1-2	CASSQEGVGYGYTF	TGCGCCAGCAGCCAAGAGGGAGTGGGGTATGGCTACACCTTC
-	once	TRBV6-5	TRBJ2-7	CASSYHNRQGYEQYF	TGTGCCAGCAGTTACCATAACAGGCAGGGATACGAGCAGTACTTC
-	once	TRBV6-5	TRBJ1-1	CASSYASGNTEAFF	TGTGCCAGCAGTTACGCCAGCGGAAACACTGAAGCTTTCTTT
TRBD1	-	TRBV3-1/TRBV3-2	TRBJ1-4	CASSQDSRTGERGDEKLFF	TGTGCCAGCAGCCAAGATTCGAGGACAGGGGAGCGTGGGGATGAAAAACTGTTTTTT
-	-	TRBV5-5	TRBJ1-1	CASSLGGGVAFF	TGTGCCAGCAGCTTGGGCGGGGGTGTAGCTTTCTTT
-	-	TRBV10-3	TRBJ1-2	CAISESVTGHYGYTF	TGTGCCATCAGTGAGTCTGTAACAGGGCACTATGGCTACACCTTC
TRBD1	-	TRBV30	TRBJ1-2	CAWRDRGSLYGYTF	TGTGCCTGGCGGGACAGGGGGTCTCTCTATGGCTACACCTTC
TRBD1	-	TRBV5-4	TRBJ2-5	CASSMGQGIRQETQYF	TGTGCCAGCAGCATGGGACAGGGAATCCGGCAAGAGACCCAGTACTTC
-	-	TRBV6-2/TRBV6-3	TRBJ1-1	CASSYANSEAFF	TGTGCCAGCAGTTATGCGAATTCTGAAGCTTTCTTT
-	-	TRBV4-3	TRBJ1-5	CASSQEGQGPLHF	TGCGCCAGCAGCCAAGAGGGGCAGGGTCCGCTGCATTTT
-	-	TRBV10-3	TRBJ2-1	CAISESGRPGSYNEQFF	TGTGCCATCAGTGAGTCGGGCCGGCCAGGCTCCTACAATGAGCAGTTCTTC
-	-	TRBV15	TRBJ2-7	CATSIKSGWSEQYF	TGTGCCACCAGCATTAAATCAGGGTGGTCCGAGCAGTACTTC
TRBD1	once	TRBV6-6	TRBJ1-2	CASSPGQGSYGYTF	TGTGCCAGCAGTCCGGGACAGGGGTCTTATGGCTACACCTTC
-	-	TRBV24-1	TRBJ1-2	CATSSGESYTF	TGTGCCACCAGTTCGGGAGAAAGCTACACCTTC
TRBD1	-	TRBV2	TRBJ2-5	CASSEHRGQETQYF	TGTGCCAGCAGTGAACACAGGGGGCAAGAGACCCAGTACTTC
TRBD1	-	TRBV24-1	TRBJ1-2	CATSDSNRGAYGYTF	TGTGCCACCAGTGACAGTAACAGGGGCGCCTATGGCTACACCTTC
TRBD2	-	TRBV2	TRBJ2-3	CASSEITSGIRTDTQYF	TGTGCCAGCAGTGAAATAACTAGCGGTATTCGCACAGATACGCAGTATTTT
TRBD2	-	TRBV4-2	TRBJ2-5	CASSPTSGGAVETQYF	TGTGCCAGCAGCCCGACTAGCGGGGGAGCCGTGGAGACCCAGTACTTC
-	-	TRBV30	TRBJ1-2	CAGKQRNYGYTF	TGTGCCGGCAAACAGCGGAACTATGGCTACACCTTC
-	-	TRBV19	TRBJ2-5	CASSIEGQLFQETQYF	TGTGCCAGTAGTATAGAAGGACAGCTCTTCCAAGAGACCCAGTACTTC
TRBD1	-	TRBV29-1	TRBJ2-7	CSASETGGYEQYF	TGCAGCGCATCGGAAACAGGGGGGTACGAGCAGTACTTC
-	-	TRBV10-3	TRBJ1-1	CAISDVAATEAFF	TGTGCCATCAGTGATGTGGCGGCCACTGAAGCTTTCTTT
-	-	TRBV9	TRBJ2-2	CASSGITGELFF	TGTGCCAGCAGCGGTATTACCGGGGAGCTGTTTTTT
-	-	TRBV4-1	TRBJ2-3	CASSRSQELRNTDTQYF	TGCGCCAGCAGCCGATCACAGGAGCTACGCAACACAGATACGCAGTATTTT
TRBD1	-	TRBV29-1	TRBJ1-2	CSVLRQGRYGYTF	TGCAGCGTCTTACGACAGGGTCGCTATGGCTACACCTTC
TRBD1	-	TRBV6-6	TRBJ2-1	CASSGQVSYNEQFF	TGTGCCAGCAGTGGACAGGTGTCCTACAATGAGCAGTTCTTC
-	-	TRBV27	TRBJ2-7	CASSLTVELYEQYF	TGTGCCAGCAGTTTAACCGTGGAGCTCTACGAGCAGTACTTC
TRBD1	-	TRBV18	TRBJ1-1	CASSPPIGQVNTEAFF	TGTGCCAGCTCACCACCGATAGGACAGGTGAACACTGAAGCTTTCTTT
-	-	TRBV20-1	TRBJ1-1	CSASETRLEAFF	TGCAGTGCTAGTGAGACACGTCTTGAAGCTTTCTTT
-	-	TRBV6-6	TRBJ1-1	CASSYLLGNTEAFF	TGTGCCAGCAGTTACCTCCTAGGGAACACTGAAGCTTTCTTT
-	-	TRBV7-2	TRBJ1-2	CASSGGSGYTF	TGTGCCAGCAGCGGGGGGAGTGGCTACACCTTC
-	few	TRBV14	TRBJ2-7	CASSDTYEQYF	TGTGCCAGCAGCGACACGTACGAGCAGTACTTC
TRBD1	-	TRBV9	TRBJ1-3	CASSVGQGSGNTIYF	TGTGCCAGCAGCGTGGGACAGGGCTCTGGAAACACCATATATTTT
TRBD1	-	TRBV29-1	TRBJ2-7	CSVLTGLMLNEQYF	TGCAGCGTCCTGACAGGGTTGATGTTGAACGAGCAGTACTTC
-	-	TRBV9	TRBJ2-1	CASSVELWDRGGNEQFF	TGTGCCAGCAGCGTAGAACTCTGGGACAGAGGGGGGAATGAGCAGTTCTTC
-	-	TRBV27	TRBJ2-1	CASSRNSNEQFF	TGTGCCAGCAGCCGGAACAGCAATGAGCAGTTCTTC
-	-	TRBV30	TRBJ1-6	CAWSHATGGLNSPLHF	TGTGCCTGGAGCCACGCGACGGGGGGCCTCAATTCACCCCTCCACTTT
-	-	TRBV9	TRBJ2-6	CASSAPGLGSGANVLTF	TGTGCCAGCAGCGCTCCCGGACTGGGGTCTGGGGCCAACGTCCTGACTTTC
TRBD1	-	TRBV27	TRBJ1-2	CASRDGTGGGYTF	TGTGCCAGCAGGGATGGGACAGGGGGCGGCTACACCTTC